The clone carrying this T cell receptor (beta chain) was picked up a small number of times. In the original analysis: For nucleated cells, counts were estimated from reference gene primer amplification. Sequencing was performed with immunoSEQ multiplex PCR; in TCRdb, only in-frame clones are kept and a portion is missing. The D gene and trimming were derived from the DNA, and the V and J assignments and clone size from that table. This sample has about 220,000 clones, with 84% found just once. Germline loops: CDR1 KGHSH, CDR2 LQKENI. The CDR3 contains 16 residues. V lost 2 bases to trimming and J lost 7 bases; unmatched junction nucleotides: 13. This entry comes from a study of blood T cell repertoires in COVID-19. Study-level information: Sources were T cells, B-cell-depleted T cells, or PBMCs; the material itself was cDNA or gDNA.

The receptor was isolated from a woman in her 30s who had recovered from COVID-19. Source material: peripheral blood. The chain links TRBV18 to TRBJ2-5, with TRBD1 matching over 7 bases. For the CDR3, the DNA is TGTGCCAGCTCACCAAATTCTTTGACAGGGATGGGGACCCAGTACTTC. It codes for CASSPNSLTGMGTQYF.